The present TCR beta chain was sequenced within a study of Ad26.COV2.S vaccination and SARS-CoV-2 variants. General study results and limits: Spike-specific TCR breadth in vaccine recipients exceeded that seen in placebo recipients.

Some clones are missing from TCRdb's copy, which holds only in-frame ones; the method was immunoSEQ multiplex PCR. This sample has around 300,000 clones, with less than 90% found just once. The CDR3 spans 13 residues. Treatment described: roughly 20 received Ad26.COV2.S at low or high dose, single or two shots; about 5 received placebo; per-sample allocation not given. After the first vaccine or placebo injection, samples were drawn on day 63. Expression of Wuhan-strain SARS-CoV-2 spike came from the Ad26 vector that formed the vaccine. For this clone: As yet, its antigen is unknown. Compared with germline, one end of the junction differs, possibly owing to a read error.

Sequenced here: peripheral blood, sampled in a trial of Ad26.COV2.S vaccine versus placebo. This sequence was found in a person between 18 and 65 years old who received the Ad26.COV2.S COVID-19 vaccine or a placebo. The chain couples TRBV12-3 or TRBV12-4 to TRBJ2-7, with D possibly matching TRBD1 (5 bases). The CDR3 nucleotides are TGTGCCAGCTTGCAACAGGAATCCTTCGAGCAGTACTTC. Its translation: CASLQQESFEQYF.